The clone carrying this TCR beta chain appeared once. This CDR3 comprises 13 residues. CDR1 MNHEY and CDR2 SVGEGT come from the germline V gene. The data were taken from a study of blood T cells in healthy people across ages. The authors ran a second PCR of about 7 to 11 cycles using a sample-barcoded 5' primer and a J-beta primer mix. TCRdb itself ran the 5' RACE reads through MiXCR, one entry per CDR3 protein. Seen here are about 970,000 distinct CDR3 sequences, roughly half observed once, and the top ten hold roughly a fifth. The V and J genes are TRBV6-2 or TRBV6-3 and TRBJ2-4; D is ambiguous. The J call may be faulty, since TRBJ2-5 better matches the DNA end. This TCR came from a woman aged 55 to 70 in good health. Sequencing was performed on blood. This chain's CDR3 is CASRGSGSETQYF. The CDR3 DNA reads TGTGCCAGCAGAGGGTCTGGGTCCGAGACCCAGTACTTC.